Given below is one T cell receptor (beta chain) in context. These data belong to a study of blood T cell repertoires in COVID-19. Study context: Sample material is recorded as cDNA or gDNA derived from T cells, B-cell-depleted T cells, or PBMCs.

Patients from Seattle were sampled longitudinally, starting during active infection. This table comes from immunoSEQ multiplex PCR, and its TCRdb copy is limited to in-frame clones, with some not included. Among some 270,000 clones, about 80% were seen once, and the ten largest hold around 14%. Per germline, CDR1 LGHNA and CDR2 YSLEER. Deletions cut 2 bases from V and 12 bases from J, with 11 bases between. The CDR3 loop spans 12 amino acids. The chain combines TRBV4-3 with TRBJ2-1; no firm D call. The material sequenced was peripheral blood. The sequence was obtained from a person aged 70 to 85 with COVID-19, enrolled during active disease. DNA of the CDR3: TGCGCCAGCAGCCAACTTTTGGGCCCGCAGTTCTTC. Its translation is CASSQLLGPQFF.